This TCR beta chain was found in a study of blood T cells in healthy people across ages (dated by TCRdb to the mid-2010s). Regarding the complete study: In model experiments, roughly one uniquely barcoded TCR beta cDNA molecule per two T cells was captured by template switching. Using deep sequencing normalized with unique cDNA molecular identifiers, the study measured how TCR beta repertoire diversity changes with age. To avoid experimental bias, donors of different ages were spread randomly across the sequencing lanes. For two donors (one aged 18 to 29 and one aged 80 or older), the study analyzed two additional independent replicas of 1 million unique cDNA reads from the same blood draw. Four age groups were formed from the donors: young (average 16 years), middle-aged (around 40), aged (roughly 59) and long-lived (less than 85).

In its sample, this clonotype was seen a few times. Its antigen remains unidentified. Base qualities were left out, and no much larger clone turns up one base away. What the authors observed across the whole study: Estimates of total diversity from one million sequenced T cells were regarded as lower bounds and underestimates. Observed TCR beta diversity per million T cells fell roughly linearly with age, and a significant reduction was already apparent by age about 43. Conclusive comparison of naive and antigen-experienced compartments was prevented by the profiling of bulk unsorted PBMCs. Compared with the aged group, the long-lived group had more naive CD4+ T cells, fewer expanded clones and increased TCR diversity, a pattern suggesting age selection. A strong correlation was found between observed TCR beta diversity and the percentage of naive T cells measured by flow cytometry. Because the CMV infection status of the donors was unknown, age-related changes in expanded clonotypes may potentially have been confounded.

The donors were around 39 Caucasian individuals from Russia, aged roughly 6 to 100 years, who were systemically healthy. About 9.1 milliliters of peripheral blood were collected from each donor into EDTA-treated Vacutainer tubes. Ficoll-Paque density-gradient centrifugation was used to isolate PBMCs, with at least 7 million per sample. Total RNA was extracted from PBMCs with Trizol reagent, with at least 6 micrograms obtained per sample. Naive CD45RAhigh/CD27high T cell percentages were measured by flow cytometry on a PBMC aliquot from every donor. Library preparation used 5' RACE. TCRdb records Illumina HiSeq 2500 as the sequencer. A second PCR of about 7 to 12 cycles was performed with a sample-barcoded 5' primer and a J-beta primer mix. A unique molecular identifier was introduced onto each TCR beta cDNA molecule by a template-switch 5' adaptor carrying 12 random nucleotides. At least 2.5 million CDR3-containing paired-end reads were obtained from each sample. The Mint cDNA synthesis kit, primed by a TRBC-specific oligonucleotide, was used to synthesize first-strand cDNA from all RNA. Following uracil-DNA glycosylase treatment, all cDNA underwent a first 18-cycle PCR with the universal primers M1SS and BC2_uni_R. In the original analysis: For normalization, 1 million high-quality reads, each with a distinct molecular identifier, were randomly selected from each sample. Instead of being binned into consensus sequences, reads that shared molecular identifiers were thrown out. CDR3 identification, clonotype clustering and error correction used MiTCR with a Q25 quality threshold and the strictest error-elimination algorithm. A nonparametric unseen species model with Euler transformation was used to estimate a lower bound on total TCR beta diversity. The public reads were quality trimmed at Q25 with fastp and then assembled into clones with MiXCR by TCRdb, keeping productive beta chains. Merged by CDR3 protein, the rows form single entries marked with the most common genes and DNA. TCRdb's processing, not the authors' own work, is the source of the V and J calls. In all, the sample holds under 1,000,000 distinct CDR3 sequences, and around 36% of those were seen once. In total, the top ten clones hold over 10% of the sample.

The trim is 6 bases for V and 5 bases for J, with a gap of 8 bases between the germline ends. Taken from cysteine to phenylalanine, the CDR3 has 12 residues. Kept here is only the CDR3 DNA, which spans 36 bases and is read in frame from base 1. Per the germline V gene (reference sequence), MNHNY is the CDR1 and SVGAGI is the CDR2. The chain is encoded by TRBV6-6 joined to TRBJ1-5, with the D gene uncertain. This TCR was recovered from a man younger than 35 in good health. Sample: blood. The DNA is TGTGCCAGCAGAGGTGTCGATCAGCCCCAGCATTTT. This yields the protein CASRGVDQPQHF.